These 26 T cell receptor beta chains were sequenced from one sample in a study of response to subunit inactivated influenza vaccine. One entry per CDR3 protein, called by TCRdb with MiXCR from the RT-PCR reads. This sample has approximately 530,000 distinct CDR3 sequences, with more than 7% found just once. The sample consisted of PBMCs from blood, taken less than 30 months after vaccination. These receptors came from a man aged 50 to 69 who received an inactivated influenza vaccine.

The chain couples TRBV4-3 to TRBJ1-5, with 9 bases identical to TRBD1. V dropped 1 base and J dropped 1; count of bases not matched to a gene: 5. Germline V lookup: CDR1 LGHNA, CDR2 YSLEER. The CDR3 runs 17 residues. This CDR3 is CASSQGTGGLSNQPQHF. The CDR3 DNA follows: TGCGCCAGCAGCCAAGGCACAGGGGGCCTCAGCAATCAGCCCCAGCATTTT.

The gene calls are TRBV5-5 and TRBJ2-1, with 8 bases aligning to TRBD1. Germline CDR1 SGHKS, CDR2 YYEKEE (reference sequence). The length of the CDR3 is 18 residues. J lost 2 bases, V lost 3 bases, and 13 bases had no gene match. The CDR3 loop reads CASSWAGENRGAYNEQFF. Here the CDR3 DNA reads TGTGCCAGCAGCTGGGCAGGGGAAAACAGGGGGGCCTACAATGAGCAGTTCTTC.

The rearrangement links TRBV30 to TRBJ2-7; 9 nucleotides agree with TRBD1. The CDR3 loop spans 12 amino acids. CDR1 and CDR2 (germline): GTSNPN, SVGIG (reference sequence). V shed 4 bases, J shed 5 bases, and the junction held 3 bases outside the gene matches. The CDR3 spells CAWINRGHEQYF. DNA of the CDR3: TGTGCCTGGATTAACAGGGGGCACGAGCAGTACTTC.

The table lists this clonotype with many counts. The chain recombines TRBV4-3 with TRBJ2-5, with no clear D. The length of the CDR3 is 14 residues. In germline, CDR1 is LGHNA, CDR2 YSLEER. Trimming removed 1 base from V and 1 base from J, with 7 bases in between. This chain's CDR3 is CASSQGGSQETQYF. The CDR3 DNA reads as TGCGCCAGCAGCCAAGGAGGCTCCCAAGAGACCCAGTACTTC.

On this clonotype itself: This may stem from a read error, because a much larger clone lies one nucleotide away. The genes are TRBV3-1 and TRBJ2-7, with a weak D call TRBD1 (5 bases). CDR1 and CDR2 (germline): LGHDT, YNNKEL (reference sequence). V was shortened by 4 bases and J by 8 bases, with 15 bases between the two germline ends. The CDR3 length is 13 residues. CDR3 sequence (DNA): TGTGCCAGCAGCCTCCAGGGATTACGCAAGCAGTACTTC. Translated: CASSLQGLRKQYF.

The table lists this clonotype with a few counts. This CDR3 is CSVEIGSANTQYF. Written as DNA, the CDR3 is TGCAGCGTTGAAATCGGATCCGCGAATACGCAGTATTTT. The J gene is TRBJ2-3, the V gene TRBV29-1; D not certain. Germline lookup yields CDR1 SQVTM and CDR2 ANQGSEA. The CDR3 length is 13 residues. Trimming removed 2 bases from V and 7 bases from J, with 13 bases in between.

This clonotype appeared a few times. The V call is TRBV20-1, the J call TRBJ2-7; 7 nucleotides line up with TRBD2. Trimming took 3 bases from V and 4 from J; bases not matched to a gene: 12. Germline V gene sequence: CDR1 DFQATT, CDR2 SNEGSKA (reference sequence). The length of the CDR3 is 15 residues. CDR3 sequence reads: CSASVWGTNGYEQYF. In DNA, the CDR3 is TGCAGTGCTAGCGTTTGGGGGACTAACGGGTACGAGCAGTACTTC.

V gene TRBV12-3 or TRBV12-4 combines with J gene TRBJ1-3, with a weak D call TRBD1 (6 bases). This CDR3 spans 19 amino acids. Trimming left V 2 bases short and J 1 base short, with 21 bases between. CDR3: CASSLYGNPGRGSGNTIYF. Written as DNA, the CDR3 is TGTGCCAGCAGTTTATACGGCAATCCGGGCAGGGGATCTGGAAACACCATATATTTT.

This clonotype was seen repeatedly, ten times or more. The genes are TRBV24-1 and TRBJ2-5; 7 bases are a match to TRBD2. Trimming at V came to 2 bases and at J to 2 bases, leaving 13 bases not matched to a gene. Germline-derived CDR1 and CDR2 are KGHDR and SFDVKD. This CDR3 is built from 18 residues. The CDR3 DNA follows: TGTGCCACCAGTGATTCGAAGGACGCTAGCGGAATACAAGAGACCCAGTACTTC. Protein: CATSDSKDASGIQETQYF.

This clonotype was recorded a few times. V is TRBV2 and J is TRBJ1-2; D not resolved. Germline V gives CDR1 SNHLY, CDR2 FYNNEI. Trimming shortened V by 6 bases and J by 2 bases, and 28 bases separated the two germline ends. The CDR3 consists of 19 residues. The CDR3 DNA sequence: TGTGCCAGCAGGCAGCTGGACGCGGAGGGAATCCGTAGAAACTATGGCTACACCTTC. Its protein product is CASRQLDAEGIRRNYGYTF.

The rearrangement joins TRBV5-1 to TRBJ2-3, with no clear D. Germline V lookup: CDR1 SGHRS, CDR2 YFSETQ. V was clipped by 1 base and J by 1 base, with 10 bases between them. The CDR3 loop spans 15 amino acids. CDR3 sequence (DNA): TGCGCCAGCAGCTTGAACCAGGCTCGCACAGATACGCAGTATTTT. Its protein is CASSLNQARTDTQYF.

A remark on this clonotype: Mismatch with germline at one junction end may stem from a read error. The chain recombines TRBV10-3 with TRBJ1-5; a weak D match, TRBD1 (5 bases). Looked up from germline, CDR1 is ENHRY and CDR2 is SYGVKD. This CDR3 is built from 14 residues. The CDR3 here is CASSRGVSNQLQHF. DNA for the CDR3: TGTGCCTCCTCGCGGGGGGTGAGCAATCAGCTCCAGCATTTT.

This clonotype was seen a handful of times. The rearrangement joins TRBV29-1 to TRBJ2-4; D possibly uses TRBD1 or TRBD2 (5 bases each). The V gene lost 6 bases and the J gene lost 2 bases, with 11 bases spanning the gap. Germline CDR1 is SQVTM and CDR2 is ANQGSEA. The CDR3 length is 13 residues. The CDR3 DNA reads TGCAGCGTCCTCGAGGGGACCAAAAACATTCAGTACTTC. Translation: CSVLEGTKNIQYF.

The chain is built from TRBV7-9 and TRBJ1-5; no firm D call. The CDR3 has 14 residues. Per the germline V gene, CDR1 is SEHNR and CDR2 is FQNEAQ (reference sequence). V was cut by 5 bases and J by 11 bases, with 19 bases left in between. CDR3 loop: CASSPQDGSGAQHF. CDR3 sequence (DNA): TGTGCCAGCAGCCCCCAGGACGGCAGTGGGGCCCAGCATTTT.

In its sample, this clonotype was seen many times. The V call is TRBV5-1, the J call TRBJ2-2, with D possibly TRBD1 on 6 matching bases. The CDR3 spans 16 residues. CDR1 and CDR2 from the germline V gene are SGHRS and YFSETQ. Trimming took 4 bases from V and 2 from J, leaving 15 bases between them. DNA of the CDR3: TGCGCCAGCAGCCAGGGGCGTCTAGCCAACACCGGGGAGCTGTTTTTT. It yields the protein CASSQGRLANTGELFF. The whole variable domain, remainder taken from reference TRBV5-1 and TRBJ2-2, is KAGVTQTPRYLIKTRGQQVTLSCSPISGHRSVSWYQQTPGQGLQFLFEYFSETQRNKGNFPGRFSGRQFSNSRSEMNVSTLELGDSALYLCASSQGRLANTGELFFGEGSRLTVL.

This clonotype occurred a few times. CDR3 bases: TGTGCCAGCAGTTTTGCGGCAGTCTATGGCTACACCTTC. This gives the protein CASSFAAVYGYTF. This chain uses TRBV28 with TRBJ1-2; D gene ambiguous. CDR3 length equals 13 residues. The germline gives CDR1 MDHEN, CDR2 SYDVKM. V was pared by 3 bases and J by 4 bases, with 9 bases between.

This clonotype showed up many times. The rearrangement joins TRBV28 to TRBJ1-2; D may be TRBD1 (6 bases). Germline V gene lookup returns CDR1 MDHEN and CDR2 SYDVKM. Trimming shortened V by 5 bases and J by 0 bases, and 16 bases separated the two germline ends. The CDR3 runs 16 residues. CDR3 in amino acids: CASSPFGTPSNYGYTF. DNA for the CDR3: TGTGCCAGCAGTCCATTCGGGACACCTTCTAACTATGGCTACACCTTC.

This clonotype was observed a few times. The gene calls are TRBV6-1 and TRBJ2-3; D possibly matches TRBD1 or TRBD2 (5 bases each). Trimming stripped 4 bases from V and 15 bases from J, with 11 bases between. CDR3 length equals 10 residues. Germline V lookup: CDR1 MNHNS, CDR2 SASEGT. CDR3: CASSAGTTYF. For the CDR3, the DNA is TGTGCCAGCAGTGCCGGGACCACCTATTTT.

In this sample, this clonotype turned up many times. CDR3 sequence reads: CASSQGIAAGETQYF. CDR3 DNA sequence: TGTGCCAGCAGCCAAGGTATAGCGGCCGGAGAGACCCAGTACTTC. The chain combines TRBV3-1 with TRBJ2-5, with D perhaps matching TRBD2 (6 bases). The germline V gene has CDR1 LGHDT and CDR2 YNNKEL (reference sequence). Trimming took 1 base from V and 4 from J, leaving 13 bases between them. The CDR3 contains 15 residues.

Only a few counts were recorded for this clonotype. The chain joins TRBV20-1 to TRBJ2-3; 10 nucleotides match TRBD2. J lost 6 bases, V lost 6 bases, and 12 bases had no gene match. The CDR3 is 15 residues long. Germline CDR1 DFQATT, CDR2 SNEGSKA (reference sequence). As DNA, the CDR3 is TGCAGTGCGAAGACCGGGACTAGCGACGGGGATACGCAGTATTTT. This translates into CSAKTGTSDGDTQYF.

The gene calls are TRBV7-9 and TRBJ2-3; perhaps TRBD1 as D (7 bases). The CDR3 has 15 residues. Looked up from germline, CDR1 is SEHNR and CDR2 is FQNEAQ (reference sequence). V shed 7 bases and J shed 6 bases, with 20 bases lying between them. CDR3 amino acids: CASTPWRGRFDTQYF. DNA for the CDR3: TGTGCCAGCACCCCTTGGAGGGGGCGGTTTGATACGCAGTATTTT.

The table lists this clonotype with a few counts. The CDR3 loop is CASSLVGEGGQPQHF. The DNA of the CDR3 is TGTGCCAGCAGCTTAGTTGGTGAGGGTGGGCAGCCCCAGCATTTT. This chain joins TRBV7-2 and TRBJ1-5; D remains unclear. V gave up 1 base and J gave up 7 bases, with 14 bases separating them. Germline V CDR1 and CDR2: SGHTA, FQGNSA. The CDR3 is 15 residues long.

This chain joins TRBV7-2 and TRBJ2-7, with a weak D call TRBD1 (6 bases). Per the germline V gene, CDR1 is SGHTA and CDR2 is FQGNSA. CDR3 size: 14 residues. The ends were cut back, 3 bases at V and 3 bases at J, with 12 bases in the middle. The CDR3 here is CASSFQQGIYEQYF. Here the CDR3 DNA reads TGTGCCAGCAGCTTTCAACAGGGAATCTACGAGCAGTACTTC. Complete variable domain (other parts from reference TRBV7-2 and TRBJ2-7): GAGVSQSPSNKVTEKGKDVELRCDPISGHTALYWYRQSLGQGLEFLIYFQGNSAPDKSGLPSDRFSAERTGGSVSTLTIQRTQQEDSAVYLCASSFQQGIYEQYFGPGTRLTVT.

This chain connects TRBV12-3 or TRBV12-4 to TRBJ1-2; D may be TRBD1 (5 bases). The ends were cut back, 7 bases at V and 7 bases at J, with 16 bases in the middle. This CDR3 is built from 13 residues. CDR3 region: CASTPTAFIGYTF. CDR3 DNA: TGTGCCAGCACCCCGACAGCCTTCATTGGCTACACCTTC.

The rearrangement links TRBV9 to TRBJ2-6; TRBD1 matches at 9 bases. This CDR3 contains 16 residues. V lost 4 bases and J lost 2; bases outside the gene matches: 4. Per germline, CDR1 SGDLS and CDR2 YYNGEE. The CDR3 is CASSLRTGAGANVLTF. Written as DNA, the CDR3 is TGTGCCAGCAGCCTCAGGACAGGGGCTGGGGCCAACGTCCTGACTTTC. Using reference TRBV9 and TRBJ2-6 for the parts outside the CDR3, the full variable domain is DSGVTQTPKHLITATGQRVTLRCSPRSGDLSVYWYQQSLDQGLQFLIQYYNGEERAKGNILERFSAQQFPDLHSELNLSSLELGDSALYFCASSLRTGAGANVLTFGAGSRLTVL.

The genes are TRBV7-2 and TRBJ2-1; no firm D call. V was pared by 1 base and J by 5 bases, with 9 bases between. The CDR3 runs 14 residues. Germline V CDR1 and CDR2: SGHTA, FQGNSA. As DNA, the CDR3 is TGTGCCAGCAGCTTAGTATTTGGTAACAATGAGCAGTTCTTC. Amino acids: CASSLVFGNNEQFF.